The 8 T cell receptor beta chains given below trace back to one sample, sequenced in a study of T cell responses to AZD1222 COVID-19 vaccine. TCRdb's copy holds only in-frame clones and misses some; the assay was immunoSEQ multiplex PCR. The table lists 84,000 or so clones, 70% to 90% of them singletons. The sequencing here drew on peripheral blood, taken on day 0 of AZD1222 vaccination. These receptors were taken from an adult in good health.

This clone has only a few counts. The rearrangement joins TRBV7-9 to TRBJ2-7, with TRBD1 identical over 7 bases. CDR1 is SEHNR and CDR2 is FQNEAQ in the germline V gene (reference sequence). The CDR3 loop spans 16 amino acids. The J segment lost 5 bases and the V segment lost 5 bases, leaving 15 bases of the junction unmatched. The CDR3 nucleotides are TGTGCCAGCAGCCCCCGGGATGGGGGACAGATGGACGAGCAGTACTTC. As protein: CASSPRDGGQMDEQYF.

CDR3 sequence (DNA): TGTGCCAGCAGCGTGACAGGGGCTGGAAACACCATATATTTT. It encodes CASSVTGAGNTIYF. The chain carries TRBV7-2 and TRBJ1-3; 8 bases match TRBD1. This CDR3 has 14 residues. Trimming took 5 bases from V and 2 from J; bases not matched to a gene: 2. The V gene's germline CDR1 is SGHTA and CDR2 FQGNSA.

With regard to this clone: Likely a read error: the CDR3 ends without its conserved phenylalanine or tryptophan. The limits of the CDR3 on the DNA are not certain, so only TCRdb's listed CDR3 is given. The chain is built from TRBV10-3 and TRBJ2-7; TRBD1, the table's D call, was not compared with the DNA. The CDR3 is 14 amino acids in total, end residues counted. Germline values: CDR1 ENHRY, CDR2 SYGVKD. CDR3: CAISESIGDRVPSI.

The chain recombines TRBV11-3 with TRBJ2-7; TRBD1 matches at 9 bases. With V trimmed by 5 bases and J by 7 bases, 9 bases remained unmatched. Germline V CDR1 and CDR2: SGHNT, YENEEA. The CDR3 spans 14 residues. The CDR3 reads CASSEGQGLREQYF. The CDR3 DNA follows: TGTGCCAGCAGCGAAGGACAGGGGCTGAGGGAGCAGTACTTC. Variable domain in full (rest from reference TRBV11-3 and TRBJ2-7): EAGVVQSPRYKIIEKKQPVAFWCNPISGHNTLYWYLQNLGQGPELLIRYENEEAVDDSQLPKDRFSAERLKGVDSTLKIQPAELGDSAVYLCASSEGQGLREQYFGPGTRLTVT.

The chain joins TRBV18 to TRBJ2-4; D may be TRBD1 (6 bases). Germline lookup yields CDR1 KGHSH and CDR2 LQKENI. The CDR3 covers 16 residues. V lost 3 bases and J 0 bases, leaving 12 bases between the germline ends. CDR3 in amino acids: CASSPTDSVAKNIQYF. CDR3 bases: TGTGCCAGCTCACCTACGGACAGTGTAGCCAAAAACATTCAGTACTTC.

Comments on this clone: A junction boundary mismatches the germline segment, possibly from a read error. CDR3 loop: CASSLESQGRDGYTF. CDR3 nucleotide sequence: TGTGCCAGCAGCTTGGAGTCTCAGGGGCGGGATGGCTATACCTTC. The chain carries TRBV7-9 and TRBJ1-2; weak D call: TRBD1 (6 bases). The CDR3 extends over 15 amino acids. Germline CDR1 is SEHNR and CDR2 is FQNEAQ (reference sequence).

The chain recombines TRBV3-1 (or the pseudogene TRBV3-2) with TRBJ2-5; D unresolved. Germline V lookup: CDR1 LGHDT, CDR2 YNNKEL (reference sequence). V was clipped by 3 bases and J by 6 bases, with 11 bases between them. The CDR3 spans 13 residues. The CDR3 coding sequence is TGTGCCAGCAGCCAGGATGTGTCGCAGACCCAGTACTTC. This codes for CASSQDVSQTQYF.

CDR3 sequence: CASSQVAQGAGYTF. Written as DNA, the CDR3 is TGCGCCAGCAGCCAAGTGGCACAGGGCGCGGGCTACACCTTC. The V and J genes are TRBV4-1 and TRBJ1-2, with D perhaps TRBD1 (6 bases). This CDR3 is 14 amino acids long. Germline loops: CDR1 MGHRA, CDR2 YSYEKL. Trimming took off 1 base at V and 8 bases at J, with 14 bases between the two ends.